This T cell receptor beta chain stems from a study of T cell changes during pregnancy in multiple sclerosis. This CDR3 region has 16 residues. Germline values: CDR1 SGHAT, CDR2 FQNNGV. The ends were cut back, 3 bases at V and 5 bases at J, with 16 bases in the middle. The protocol was immunoSEQ multiplex PCR, while the TCRdb copy is restricted to in-frame clones and leaves out a portion. The sample carries around 59,000 clones, almost 95% recorded once. The chain uses TRBV11-2 and TRBJ1-4; a weak D match, TRBD1 (5 bases). The sample in question was peripheral blood, obtained in the first trimester of pregnancy. The clonotype originates from a female donor with multiple sclerosis, enrolled in a pregnancy study. In DNA form, the CDR3 reads TGTGCCAGCAGCTTCGGGGGTGGCGGAGAGAATGAAAAACTGTTTTTT. Translating gives CASSFGGGGENEKLFF.